This T cell receptor beta chain was captured by sequencing in a study of T-cell memory formation after mild COVID-19. V lost 3 bases to trimming and J lost 0 bases; unmatched junction nucleotides: 3. The CDR3 length is 16 residues. From 5'RACE with constant-segment primers came TCR alpha and TCR beta cDNA libraries that carried sample barcodes and UMIs. TCRdb processed the 5' RACE reads anew with MiXCR; each CDR3 protein has one entry. The sample has under 300,000 distinct CDR3 sequences, approximately 9% seen once. In this sample, this clonotype turned up a few times. The rearrangement uses TRBV12-3 or TRBV12-4 and TRBJ1-4; 8 bases are a match to TRBD1. The sequenced sample consisted of PBMCs or a T cell subset sorted from them (not recorded which). The sequence came from a man aged 18 to 29 who had mild COVID-19 (a few samples of this study predate the infection). Cell type and time point are not known. In DNA, the CDR3 is TGTGCCAGCAGTTTCGGACAGGGCGCAACTAATGAAAAACTGTTTTTT. It specifies CASSFGQGATNEKLFF.